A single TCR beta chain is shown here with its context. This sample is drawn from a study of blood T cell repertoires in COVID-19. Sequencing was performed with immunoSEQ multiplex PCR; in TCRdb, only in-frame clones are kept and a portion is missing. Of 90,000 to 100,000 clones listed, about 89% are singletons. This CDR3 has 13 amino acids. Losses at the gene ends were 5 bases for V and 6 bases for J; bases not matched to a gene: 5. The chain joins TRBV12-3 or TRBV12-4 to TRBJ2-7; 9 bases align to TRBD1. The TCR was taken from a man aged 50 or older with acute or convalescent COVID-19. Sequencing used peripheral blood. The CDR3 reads CASSPGQGLEQYF. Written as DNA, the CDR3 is TGTGCCAGCAGTCCCGGACAGGGGCTCGAGCAGTACTTC.